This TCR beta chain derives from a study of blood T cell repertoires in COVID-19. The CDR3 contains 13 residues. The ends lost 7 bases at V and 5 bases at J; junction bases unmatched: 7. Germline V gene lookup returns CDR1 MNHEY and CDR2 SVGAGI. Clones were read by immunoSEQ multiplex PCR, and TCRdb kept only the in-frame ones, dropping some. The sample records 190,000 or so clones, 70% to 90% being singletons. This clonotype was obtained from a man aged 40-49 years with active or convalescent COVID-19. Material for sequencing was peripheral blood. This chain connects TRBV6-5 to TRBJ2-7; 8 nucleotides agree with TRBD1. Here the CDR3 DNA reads TGTGCCAGCAATATTCGGACAGGGAACGAGCAGTACTTC. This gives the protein CASNIRTGNEQYF.